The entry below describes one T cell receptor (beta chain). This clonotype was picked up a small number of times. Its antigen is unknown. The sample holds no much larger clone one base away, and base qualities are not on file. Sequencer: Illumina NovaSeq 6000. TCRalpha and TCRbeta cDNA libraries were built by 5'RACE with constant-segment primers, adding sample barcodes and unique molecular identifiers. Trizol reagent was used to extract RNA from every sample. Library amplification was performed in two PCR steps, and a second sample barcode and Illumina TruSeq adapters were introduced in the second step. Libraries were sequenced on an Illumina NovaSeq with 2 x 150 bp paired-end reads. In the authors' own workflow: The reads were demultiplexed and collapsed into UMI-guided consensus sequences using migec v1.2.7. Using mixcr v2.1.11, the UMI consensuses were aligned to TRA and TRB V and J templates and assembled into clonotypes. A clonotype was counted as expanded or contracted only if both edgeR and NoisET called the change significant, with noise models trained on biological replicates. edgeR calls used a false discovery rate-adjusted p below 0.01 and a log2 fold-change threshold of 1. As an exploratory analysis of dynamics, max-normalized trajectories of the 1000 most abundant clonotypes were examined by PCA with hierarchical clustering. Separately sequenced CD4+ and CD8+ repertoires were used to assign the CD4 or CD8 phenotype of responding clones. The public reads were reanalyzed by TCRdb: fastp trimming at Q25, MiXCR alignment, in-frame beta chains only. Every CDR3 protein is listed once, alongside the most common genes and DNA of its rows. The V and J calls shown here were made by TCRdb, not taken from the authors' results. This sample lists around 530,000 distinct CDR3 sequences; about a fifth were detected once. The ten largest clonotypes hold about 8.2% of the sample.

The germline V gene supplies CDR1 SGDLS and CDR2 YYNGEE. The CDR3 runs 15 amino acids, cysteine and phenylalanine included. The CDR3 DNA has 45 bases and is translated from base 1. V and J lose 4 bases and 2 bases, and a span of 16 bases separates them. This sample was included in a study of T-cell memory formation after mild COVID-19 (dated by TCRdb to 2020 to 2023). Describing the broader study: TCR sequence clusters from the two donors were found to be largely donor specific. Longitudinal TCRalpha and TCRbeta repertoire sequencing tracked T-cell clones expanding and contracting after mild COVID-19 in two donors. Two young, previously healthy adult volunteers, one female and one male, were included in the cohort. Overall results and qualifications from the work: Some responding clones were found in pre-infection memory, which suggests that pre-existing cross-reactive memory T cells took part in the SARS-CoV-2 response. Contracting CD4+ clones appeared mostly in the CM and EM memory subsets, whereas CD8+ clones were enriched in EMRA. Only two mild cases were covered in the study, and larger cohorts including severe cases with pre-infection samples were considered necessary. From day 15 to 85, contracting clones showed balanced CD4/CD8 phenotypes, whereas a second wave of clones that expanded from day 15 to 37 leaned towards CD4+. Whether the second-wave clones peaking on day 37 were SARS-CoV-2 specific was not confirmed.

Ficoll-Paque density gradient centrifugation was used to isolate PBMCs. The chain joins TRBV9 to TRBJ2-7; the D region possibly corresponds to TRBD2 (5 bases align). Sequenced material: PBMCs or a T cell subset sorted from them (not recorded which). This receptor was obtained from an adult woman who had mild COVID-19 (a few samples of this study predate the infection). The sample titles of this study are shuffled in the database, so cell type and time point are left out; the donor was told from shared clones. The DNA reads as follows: TGTGCCAGCAGCCCCCTTGAGGGCTCGGCCTACGAGCAGTACTTC. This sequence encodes CASSPLEGSAYEQYF.